A single sample gave rise to the 8 T cell receptor beta chains below, sequenced in a study of beta chain features in type 1 diabetes. Expressed TCRB transcripts were sequenced because the isolated RNA had all been reverse transcribed beforehand. The table came from immunoSEQ multiplex PCR; TCRdb's copy has only in-frame clones and leaves some out. The sample includes hundreds of thousands of clones, around 16% of them seen just once. The sample taken for sequencing was naive CD4+ T cells from blood. The receptors were gathered from a man aged 18 to 30 in good health.

This clone has a handful of counts. CDR3 protein: CASSLWTGTSAALLYEQYF. The CDR3 coding sequence is TGTGCCAGCAGCTTGTGGACCGGGACTAGCGCCGCTTTACTTTACGAGCAGTACTTC. V and J are TRBV5-6 and TRBJ2-7; the match to TRBD2 covers 10 bases. V was clipped by 1 base and J by 4 bases; unmatched bases: 17. CDR3 length: 19 amino acids. Per germline, CDR1 SGHDT and CDR2 YYEEEE.

This chain joins TRBV7-2 and TRBJ1-3; the match to TRBD1 covers 9 bases. J gave up 0 bases and V 5 bases, and 2 bases lay outside the gene matches. This CDR3 contains 15 residues. The germline V gene has CDR1 SGHTA and CDR2 FQGNSA. CDR3 nucleotide sequence: TGTGCCAGCAGCCGGACAGGGGACTCTGGAAACACCATATATTTT. Protein sequence: CASSRTGDSGNTIYF.

The V call is TRBV5-6, the J call TRBJ2-3, with a weak D call TRBD1 (6 bases). The CDR3 contains 17 residues. CDR1 is SGHDT, CDR2 YYEEEE, per germline. V lost 2 bases and J 2 bases, leaving 18 bases between the germline ends. The CDR3 is CASSFLYRVKATDTQYF. CDR3 DNA: TGTGCCAGCAGCTTTCTCTACAGGGTCAAGGCCACAGATACGCAGTATTTT.

This clone showed up just once. The chain is built from TRBV27 and TRBJ2-6, with 12 bases matching TRBD1. This CDR3 has 18 residues. Losses at the gene ends were 2 bases for V and 3 bases for J; bases not matched to a gene: 5. Germline CDR1 and CDR2: MNHEY and SMNVEV (reference sequence). As DNA, the CDR3 is TGTGCCAGCAGTTTAACCGGGACAGGGGGCTATGGGGCCAACGTCCTGACTTTC. Translation: CASSLTGTGGYGANVLTF.

The genes are TRBV4-1 and TRBJ2-5, with D unresolved. V lost 1 base, J lost 5 bases, and 14 bases lay in between. CDR1 MGHRA and CDR2 YSYEKL come from the germline V gene. The CDR3 is made up of 15 amino acids. Here the CDR3 DNA reads TGCGCCAGCAGCCAAGTGATAATCACCCCCGAGACCCAGTACTTC. Its protein product is CASSQVIITPETQYF.

A few counts support this clone. This same CDR3 is encoded by further DNA sequences in the sample. V gene TRBV30 combines with J gene TRBJ2-5, with D unclear. This CDR3 is 12 amino acids long. Trimming pared 0 bases from V and 7 bases from J, leaving 9 bases between. Per germline, CDR1 GTSNPN and CDR2 SVGIG (reference sequence). CDR3 DNA sequence: TGTGCCTGGAGTGTTGGGCTAGGGACCCAGTACTTC. Amino acids: CAWSVGLGTQYF.

A single count supports this clone. The chain uses TRBV30 and TRBJ1-5, with unresolved D. The CDR3 contains 12 residues. The V end lost 3 bases, the J end lost 4 bases, and 7 bases lay between the germline ends. Germline CDR1 reads GTSNPN; CDR2 reads SVGIG (reference sequence). The CDR3, as DNA: TGTGCCTGGAGCATGGGAAATCAGCCCCAGCATTTT. Its protein is CAWSMGNQPQHF.

This clone was found a few times. V usage is TRBV29-1 and J usage is TRBJ2-3; 9 bases align to TRBD2. CDR1 and CDR2 (germline): SQVTM, ANQGSEA. The CDR3 runs to 15 residues. J was trimmed by 4 bases and V by 4 bases; bases with no gene match: 9. The CDR3 region has the DNA TGCAGCGTTGGTAGGCTAGCGGGAAGGGCAGATACGCAGTATTTT. Translating gives CSVGRLAGRADTQYF.